This TCR beta chain was documented in a study of blood T cell repertoires in COVID-19. Study-level information: The samples span acute and convalescent COVID-19 from the United States, Italy and Spain. Sources were T cells, B-cell-depleted T cells, or PBMCs; the material itself was cDNA or gDNA.

The V end was cut by 2 bases, the J end by 3 bases, with 11 bases between. CDR3 length: 14 residues. The germline V gene has CDR1 SGDLS and CDR2 YYNGEE. Clones were read by immunoSEQ multiplex PCR, and TCRdb kept only the in-frame ones, dropping some. The repertoire holds some 19,000 clones, with 82% as singletons. The sequenced sample consisted of peripheral blood. This sequence originates from a human donor in a cohort sampled during active COVID-19. The chain recombines TRBV9 with TRBJ1-1, with D maybe TRBD1 (6 bases). The CDR3: CASSVLGQYTEAFF. The CDR3 DNA sequence: TGTGCCAGCAGCGTGTTAGGACAGTACACTGAAGCTTTCTTT.